Listed below are T cell receptor beta chains from one sample, sequenced in a study of shared clonotypes between healthy human individuals. Assay used: immunoSEQ multiplex PCR; TCRdb lists only in-frame clones, some missing. The sample gives some 2 million clones, roughly 94% of which show up once; approximately 1% is in the top ten. The sequenced sample was naive CD8+ T cells sorted from blood. Source of these receptors: a man aged 18 to 29 in good health. Each CDR3 is given with its conserved first and last residue. Only part of the rows carry a size: once, few, many, or a class if the clone is expanded.

TRBJ2-5 TRBV9 NA CASSVGSYQETQYF
TRBJ2-7 TRBV6-5 NA CASSYSMGAREQYF
TRBJ2-5 TRBV7-9 NA CASSHSRWGHQETQYF
TRBJ1-2 TRBV11-2 NA CASSASNYGYTF
TRBJ2-2 TRBV27 NA CAAGGTSNTGELFF
TRBJ1-1 TRBV27 NA CASSLLGANTEAFF
TRBJ1-1 TRBV4-1 NA CASSQAVRGNTEAFF
TRBJ2-7 TRBV28 NA CASSSAGGYEQYF
TRBJ2-7 TRBV5-8 once CASSLREVPYEQYF
TRBJ2-3 TRBV2 NA CASSDWAGESTDTQYF
TRBJ2-7 TRBV7-9 once CASSLAGLAGGYEQYF
TRBJ1-1 TRBV13 NA CASSFWEAPLIFF
TRBJ2-1 TRBV10-3 NA CAISDRGASGSHLGSYNEQFF
TRBJ1-4 TRBV6-6 NA CASSYPSEGANEKLFF
TRBJ2-7 TRBV4-3 NA CASSQDWDGWPVYEQYF
TRBJ2-1 TRBV2 NA CASIEGRFSYNEQFF
TRBJ2-1 TRBV4-1 NA CASSQLLAEFSYNEQFF
TRBJ2-3 TRBV7-9 NA CASSFGERGFDNTQYF
TRBJ2-7 TRBV6-5 NA CASSYGTNYEQYF
TRBJ2-1 TRBV13 NA CASSLGGADEQFF
TRBJ1-4 TRBV7-9 NA CASSLDFGLGQGEKLFF
TRBJ1-2 TRBV28 NA CASSSPRETGGWGYTF